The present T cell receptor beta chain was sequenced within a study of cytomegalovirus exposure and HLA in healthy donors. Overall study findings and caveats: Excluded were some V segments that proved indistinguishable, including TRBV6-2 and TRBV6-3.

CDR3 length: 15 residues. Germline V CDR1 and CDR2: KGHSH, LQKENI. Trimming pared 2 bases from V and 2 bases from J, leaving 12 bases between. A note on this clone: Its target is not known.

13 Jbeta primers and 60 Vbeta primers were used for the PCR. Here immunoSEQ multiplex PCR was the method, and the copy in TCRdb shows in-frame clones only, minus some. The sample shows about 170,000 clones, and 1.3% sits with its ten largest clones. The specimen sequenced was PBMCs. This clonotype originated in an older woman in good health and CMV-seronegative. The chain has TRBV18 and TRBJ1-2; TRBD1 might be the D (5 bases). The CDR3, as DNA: TGTGCCAGCTCACCAGACAGCGCTCTCAACTATGGCTACACCTTC. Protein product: CASSPDSALNYGYTF.